The text below deals with one TCR beta chain. Its antigen remains unknown. This CDR3 has 14 residues. V shed 5 bases, J shed 7 bases, and the junction held 8 bases outside the gene matches. Germline CDR1 SGHNT, CDR2 YENEEA. PCR primers comprised 60 Vbeta and 13 Jbeta primers. Clones were read by immunoSEQ multiplex PCR, and TCRdb kept only the in-frame ones, dropping some. Among tens of thousands of clones listed, 10% were seen once. This specimen belongs to a study of cytomegalovirus exposure and HLA in healthy donors. Study-wide findings and caveats: The investigators catalogued some 160 TCR beta chains as cytomegalovirus-associated.

Regarding donors, all were healthy bone marrow donors. The rearrangement joins TRBV11-3 to TRBJ2-1, with TRBD1 matching 7 bases. The receptor's source is a man between 60 and 75 years old in good health and CMV-seropositive. Sequenced material: PBMCs. The CDR3 sequence: CASSPPDRINEQFF. The CDR3 bases are TGTGCCAGCAGCCCCCCGGACAGGATAAATGAGCAGTTCTTC.